What follows are 24 T cell receptor beta chains derived from one specimen sequenced in a study of human T cells and chemical hapten exposure. Regarding time point: pre-sensitization, week 0. The sample's treatment: therapeutic diphenylcyclopropenone sensitization with weekly scalp DPC. TCRdb recomputed calls from the RACE reads with MiXCR, one row per CDR3 protein. In the table there are about 61,000 distinct CDR3 sequences, around 7% of which are singletons. The material was whole blood, obtained in connection with sensitization to the hapten diphenylcyclopropenone (DPC). The receptors shown here come from a woman in her twenties or thirties with alopecia areata. Some clones in this sample may be carry-over from other donors' samples.

This clonotype was seen repeatedly, ten times or more. V and J are TRBV6-5 and TRBJ1-2; 7 bases line up with TRBD1. Germline CDR1 is MNHEY and CDR2 is SVGAGI. The CDR3 has 14 amino acids. V dropped 0 bases and J dropped 4; count of bases not matched to a gene: 2. This chain's CDR3 is CASSYSTGTYGYTF. CDR3 coding DNA: TGTGCCAGCAGTTACTCGACAGGGACCTATGGCTACACCTTC.

This clonotype has at least ten counts. V usage is TRBV20-1 and J usage is TRBJ2-5, with 9 nucleotides matching TRBD1. The J segment lost 0 bases and the V segment lost 5 bases, leaving 1 base of the junction unmatched. From germline, CDR1 is DFQATT and CDR2 SNEGSKA (reference sequence). The CDR3 extends over 13 amino acids. The CDR3 loop reads CSADRGDQETQYF. CDR3 DNA sequence: TGCAGTGCTGACAGGGGGGACCAAGAGACCCAGTACTTC.

This clonotype was counted at least ten times. This sequence joins TRBV2 and TRBJ2-3; 8 nucleotides agree with TRBD2. The CDR3 is 15 amino acids. Trimming removed 4 bases from V and 4 bases from J; junction bases left unmatched: 7. CDR1 SNHLY and CDR2 FYNNEI come from the germline V gene. The CDR3 is CASSGPGGLADTQYF. As DNA, the CDR3 is TGTGCCAGCAGTGGTCCGGGGGGGCTTGCAGATACGCAGTATTTT.

The V gene is TRBV19, the J gene TRBJ2-3; D might be TRBD1 (6 bases). The length of the CDR3 is 14 residues. Germline CDR1 reads LNHDA; CDR2 reads SQIVND (reference sequence). V dropped 5 bases and J dropped 6 bases, with 15 bases sitting between them. The CDR3 here is CASSLMGAEDTQYF. The DNA for the CDR3 is TGTGCCAGTAGTTTGATGGGGGCTGAGGATACGCAGTATTTT.

This clonotype was seen many times. The gene calls are TRBV6-6 and TRBJ2-7; D is perhaps TRBD2 (7 bases). CDR3 size: 16 residues. V was shortened by 0 bases and J by 2 bases, with 14 bases between the two germline ends. Germline CDR1 MNHNY, CDR2 SVGAGI (reference sequence). The DNA for the CDR3 is TGTGCCAGCAGTTACTCGTACGGGGGGACAACCTACGAGCAGTACTTC. It translates to CASSYSYGGTTYEQYF.

The J gene is TRBJ1-5, the V gene TRBV2; D perhaps matches TRBD1 (5 bases). The V gene lost 7 bases and the J gene lost 0 bases, with 13 bases spanning the gap. Germline values: CDR1 SNHLY, CDR2 FYNNEI. The CDR3 length is 15 residues. The CDR3, as DNA: TGTGCCAGCACCGGGGACGGATATAGCAATCAGCCCCAGCATTTT. Encoded protein: CASTGDGYSNQPQHF.

The gene calls are TRBV30 and TRBJ2-7; 7 positions match TRBD1. The trim removed 0 bases at V and 2 bases at J, leaving 7 bases unmatched. This CDR3 has 15 residues. Germline V gene sequence: CDR1 GTSNPN, CDR2 SVGIG (reference sequence). The CDR3 nucleotides read TGTGCCTGGAGTGTACGGGCCAGGGGGACCTACGAGCAGTACTTC. Amino acids: CAWSVRARGTYEQYF.

This clonotype has a handful of counts. J is TRBJ1-1 and V is TRBV20-1; TRBD1 agrees at 8 bases. J was trimmed by 3 bases and V by 2 bases; bases with no gene match: 5. The CDR3 extends over 14 amino acids. Germline V CDR1 and CDR2: DFQATT, SNEGSKA (reference sequence). The CDR3: CSARTTGGYTEAFF. The CDR3 DNA reads TGCAGTGCTAGAACAACAGGGGGGTACACTGAAGCTTTCTTT.

This clonotype was seen a few times. The chain uses TRBV27 and TRBJ2-4; perhaps TRBD2 as D (6 bases). Trimming left V 0 bases short and J 15 bases short, with 12 bases between. CDR3 length: 12 amino acids. The germline V gene encodes CDR1 MNHEY and CDR2 SMNVEV (reference sequence). The CDR3 DNA follows: TGTGCCAGCAGTTTATCGGGGGGTTCTGGGTACTTC. Protein: CASSLSGGSGYF.

The table lists this clonotype with a few counts. V is TRBV11-1 and J is TRBJ2-5, with D tentatively TRBD2 (6 bases). The CDR3 is 15 residues long. The V end lost 2 bases, the J end lost 4 bases, and 14 bases lay between the germline ends. The germline gives CDR1 SGHAT, CDR2 FQDESV (reference sequence). The CDR3 bases are TGTGCCAGCAGCTTACCGGGACTCCGTTTAGAGACCCAGTACTTC. This translates into CASSLPGLRLETQYF.

The chain links TRBV29-1 to TRBJ2-7, with 10 bases that match TRBD1. The CDR3 is 15 amino acids. Per germline, CDR1 SQVTM and CDR2 ANQGSEA. V dropped 6 bases and J dropped 9; count of bases not matched to a gene: 17. In DNA form, the CDR3 reads TGCAGCGTATCCCCGCTTGGGACAGGGGAAGGGGGGCAGTACTTC. It yields the protein CSVSPLGTGEGGQYF.

The table lists this clonotype with many counts. The chain joins TRBV20-1 to TRBJ1-6; weak D call: TRBD1 (6 bases). V dropped 3 bases and J dropped 0 bases, with 15 bases sitting between them. CDR3 length: 17 amino acids. The germline V gene has CDR1 DFQATT and CDR2 SNEGSKA (reference sequence). CDR3 DNA sequence: TGCAGTGCTAGTCAGATCGGGGACACCTCCTATAATTCACCCCTCCACTTT. This encodes CSASQIGDTSYNSPLHF.

This clonotype was seen a few times. The J gene is TRBJ1-4, the V gene TRBV7-9, with D possibly TRBD1 on 6 matching bases. The CDR3 is made up of 19 amino acids. Trimming took 5 bases from V and 7 from J, leaving 29 bases between them. Germline CDR1 and CDR2: SEHNR and FQNEAQ (reference sequence). The CDR3 is CASSDPWTEGEKLSEKLFF. In nucleotides, the CDR3 is TGTGCCAGCAGCGACCCCTGGACAGAGGGGGAAAAGCTATCTGAAAAACTGTTTTTT.

Many counts were recorded for this clonotype. The J gene is TRBJ2-3, the V gene TRBV20-1; 13 bases are a match to TRBD2. From germline, CDR1 is DFQATT and CDR2 SNEGSKA (reference sequence). The CDR3 consists of 19 residues. Trimming at V came to 6 bases and at J to 6 bases, leaving 21 bases not matched to a gene. In DNA form, the CDR3 reads TGCAGTGCCCCCCGACCCCTGATGACTAGCGGGGGGTTTTGGGATACGCAGTATTTT. This translates into CSAPRPLMTSGGFWDTQYF.

This clonotype was observed many times. J is TRBJ2-3 and V is TRBV7-2, with D hard to call. The CDR3 is 14 residues long. V lost 3 bases and J 2 bases, leaving 9 bases between the germline ends. Germline V gene data show CDR1 as SGHTA and CDR2 as FQGNSA. The CDR3 DNA is TGTGCCAGCAGCTTTCTGGGATTCACAGATACGCAGTATTTT. Protein sequence: CASSFLGFTDTQYF.

This clonotype appeared a few times. The chain couples TRBV6-6 to TRBJ2-3; 7 bases agree with TRBD1. V lost 6 bases and J lost 4; bases outside the gene matches: 4. The germline V gene has CDR1 MNHNY and CDR2 SVGAGI (reference sequence). The CDR3 is 13 amino acids. The CDR3 DNA follows: TGTGCCAGCAGAAACAGGGGCCCAGATACGCAGTATTTT. This translates into CASRNRGPDTQYF.

This clonotype was detected ten times or more. This chain links TRBV10-3 with TRBJ2-1, with 12 positions matching TRBD2. Germline V gene data show CDR1 as ENHRY and CDR2 as SYGVKD. The CDR3 totals 15 residues. The J segment lost 5 bases and the V segment lost 5 bases, leaving 4 bases of the junction unmatched. The CDR3 sequence is CAISKTSGGNNEQFF. The CDR3 region has the DNA TGTGCCATCAGTAAAACTAGCGGGGGGAACAATGAGCAGTTCTTC.

As concerns this clonotype: It may be a read error: a sequence one base away is much more abundant. This chain uses TRBV14 with TRBJ2-4; no clear D gene. The V end was cut by 1 base, the J end by 6 bases, with 4 bases between. Germline V gives CDR1 SGHDN, CDR2 FVKESK. CDR3 length: 12 amino acids. The CDR3 DNA sequence: TGTGCCAGCAGCCAAGGGGTAAACATTCAGTACTTC. Translating gives CASSQGVNIQYF. Based on the CDR3 plus reference TRBV14 and TRBJ2-4, the full variable domain is EAGVTQFPSHSVIEKGQTVTLRCDPISGHDNLYWYRRVMGKEIKFLLHFVKESKQDESGMPNNRFLAERTGGTYSTLKVQPAELEDSGVYFCASSQGVNIQYFGAGTRLSVL.

This clonotype was counted many times. The rearrangement uses TRBV29-1 and TRBJ2-3; D is tentatively TRBD1 or TRBD2 (5 bases each). There are 17 residues in the CDR3. The germline V gene has CDR1 SQVTM and CDR2 ANQGSEA. Deletions cut 4 bases from V and 5 bases from J, with 25 bases between. The CDR3 is CSVGARGDRRTVDTQYF. CDR3 nucleotide sequence: TGCAGCGTTGGAGCAAGAGGGGACCGACGCACTGTAGATACGCAGTATTTT.

The genes are TRBV5-4 and TRBJ1-4, with a tentative D call TRBD1 (5 bases). From germline, CDR1 is SGHNT and CDR2 YYREEE (reference sequence). The CDR3 is 14 amino acids. The V gene lost 4 bases and the J gene lost 6 bases, with 13 bases spanning the gap. The CDR3 DNA reads TGTGCCAGCAGCAGAAGGGGAGGCGATGAAAAACTGTTTTTT. This gives the protein CASSRRGGDEKLFF.

This clonotype appeared once. V gene TRBV6-5 combines with J gene TRBJ2-1, with D unclear. The germline CDR1 and CDR2 sequences are MNHEY and SVGAGI. With 0 bases removed from V and 2 bases from J, the gap between germline ends came to 14 bases. The CDR3 totals 17 residues. The CDR3: CASSYSYRAATYNEQFF. In nucleotides, the CDR3 is TGTGCCAGCAGTTACTCGTACAGAGCCGCTACCTACAATGAGCAGTTCTTC.

This clonotype was observed at least ten times. The chain links TRBV11-2 to TRBJ1-2, with D uncertain. This CDR3 has 13 residues. Germline V gene data show CDR1 as SGHAT and CDR2 as FQNNGV. V lost 3 bases and J lost 8, with 13 bases in between. The CDR3 region is CASSFLDGWGYTF. The CDR3 DNA is TGTGCCAGCAGCTTCTTGGACGGCTGGGGCTACACCTTC.

This chain uses TRBV5-1 with TRBJ1-1; D gene uncertain. CDR1 SGHRS and CDR2 YFSETQ come from the germline V gene. This CDR3 region has 15 residues. With 3 bases removed from V and 1 base from J, the gap between germline ends came to 13 bases. Written as DNA, the CDR3 is TGCGCCAGCAGCTCCAGTGGGTCCCCGAACACTGAAGCTTTCTTT. This sequence encodes CASSSSGSPNTEAFF. Combining the CDR3 with reference TRBV5-1 and TRBJ1-1 gives the whole variable domain KAGVTQTPRYLIKTRGQQVTLSCSPISGHRSVSWYQQTPGQGLQFLFEYFSETQRNKGNFPGRFSGRQFSNSRSEMNVSTLELGDSALYLCASSSSGSPNTEAFFGQGTRLTVV.

This clonotype was seen at least ten times. The chain couples TRBV7-2 to TRBJ1-2, with 7 nucleotides matching TRBD1. After removal of 4 bases from V and 2 bases from J, the junction contained 7 bases not matched to a gene. The germline CDR1 and CDR2 sequences are SGHTA and FQGNSA. The CDR3 consists of 15 residues. The CDR3 reads CASSSRQGGNYGYTF. CDR3 nucleotides: TGTGCCAGCAGCTCAAGACAGGGAGGGAACTATGGCTACACCTTC. The full variable domain, its missing parts supplied by reference TRBV7-2 and TRBJ1-2, is GAGVSQSPSNKVTEKGKDVELRCDPISGHTALYWYRQSLGQGLEFLIYFQGNSAPDKSGLPSDRFSAERTGGSVSTLTIQRTQQEDSAVYLCASSSRQGGNYGYTFGSGTRLTVV.